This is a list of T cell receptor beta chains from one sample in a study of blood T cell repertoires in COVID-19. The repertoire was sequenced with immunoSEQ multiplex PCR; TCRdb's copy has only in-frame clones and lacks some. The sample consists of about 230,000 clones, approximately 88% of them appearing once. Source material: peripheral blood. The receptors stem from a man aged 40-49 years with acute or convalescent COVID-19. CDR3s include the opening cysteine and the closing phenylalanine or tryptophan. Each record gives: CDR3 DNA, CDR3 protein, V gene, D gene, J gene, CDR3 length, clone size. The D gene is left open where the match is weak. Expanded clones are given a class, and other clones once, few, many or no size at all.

TGTGCCAGCAGACTCGGGACACTTTCACACTATGGCTACACCTTC	CASRLGTLSHYGYTF	TRBV5-4	NA	TRBJ1-2	15	NA
TGTGCCAGCAGCCAGCGGGGGTCGGATACGCAGTATTTT	CASSQRGSDTQYF	TRBV3-1/TRBV3-2	TRBD2	TRBJ2-3	13	NA
TGTGCCAGCCAGAAGCTGGGCAGGGGGCCCACTGAAGCTTTCTTT	CASQKLGRGPTEAFF	TRBV28	TRBD1	TRBJ1-1	15	once
TGTGCCAGTAGTATCTCCCCCGGGTATGAGCAGTTCTTC	CASSISPGYEQFF	TRBV19	NA	TRBJ2-1	13	NA
TGTGCCAGCAGTTTTCGCGGACAGGGATCTGGCTACACCTTC	CASSFRGQGSGYTF	TRBV27	TRBD1	TRBJ1-2	14	NA
TGTGCCAGCAGCAGGGAGACAGGGGTTACTAATGAAAAACTGTTTTTT	CASSRETGVTNEKLFF	TRBV7-8	TRBD1	TRBJ1-4	16	NA
TGCAGCGTTGAAGGCCAGCGGGGGGTGGGAGAGCAGTTCTTC	CSVEGQRGVGEQFF	TRBV29-1	TRBD2	TRBJ2-1	14	NA
TGTGCCAGCAGCCCCCAGGCAGTTAGCGGGAAACTGTTTTTT	CASSPQAVSGKLFF	TRBV7-2	NA	TRBJ1-4	14	few
TGTGCCAGCAGCTTGAGGCCGGGACAAGAAGGTCAGCCCCAGCATTTT	CASSLRPGQEGQPQHF	TRBV11-2	NA	TRBJ1-5	16	NA
TGTGCCAGCAGCCTGGACAGGGGCCAGCCCCAGCATTTT	CASSLDRGQPQHF	TRBV5-6	TRBD1	TRBJ1-5	13	NA
TGTGCCAGTAGTCCCCGGGACAGAACGAACACTGAAGCTTTCTTT	CASSPRDRTNTEAFF	TRBV19	TRBD1	TRBJ1-1	15	NA
TGTGCCAGCAGTCCAGGGTCAACTAATGAAAAACTGTTTTTT	CASSPGSTNEKLFF	TRBV2	NA	TRBJ1-4	14	NA
TGTGCCAGTACCTCCAGGGCCTTGGAAGCTTTCTTT	CASTSRALEAFF	TRBV19	NA	TRBJ1-1	12	NA
TGTGCCTGCCGGGACTCCCGACGGGGCAATCAGCCCCAGCATTTT	CACRDSRRGNQPQHF	TRBV30	NA	TRBJ1-5	15	NA
TGTGCCAGCAGCTCCCGGTGGAGCGGGAGTTGGGAGACCCAGTACTTC	CASSSRWSGSWETQYF	TRBV9	TRBD2	TRBJ2-5	16	NA
TGTGCCAGCAGCTTGGACCTGGACTCTAACTATGGCTACACCTTC	CASSLDLDSNYGYTF	TRBV5-4	NA	TRBJ1-2	15	NA
TGCGCCAGCAGCCAAGATAGCGGCAGGGGGTTAGGAGAGACCCAGTACTTC	CASSQDSGRGLGETQYF	TRBV4-3	NA	TRBJ2-5	17	NA
TGCGCCAGCAGCATCGGGACAGAGAATTCACCCCTCCACTTT	CASSIGTENSPLHF	TRBV5-1	TRBD1	TRBJ1-6	14	NA
TGTGCCAGTAGTTTCACAGTGACCTCCTACGAGCAGTACTTC	CASSFTVTSYEQYF	TRBV19	NA	TRBJ2-7	14	few
TGTGCCAGCAGCCTTTCCCCGGACAGGGGACCCAATCAGCCCCAGCATTTT	CASSLSPDRGPNQPQHF	TRBV6-2/TRBV6-3	TRBD1	TRBJ1-5	17	few
TGTGCCAGCAAGAGCAACAATCAGCCCCAGCATTTT	CASKSNNQPQHF	TRBV12-3/TRBV12-4	NA	TRBJ1-5	12	NA
TGTGCCTGGAGTGTATCTTTGCCGGGTTGGCGGGATGAGCAGTTCTTC	CAWSVSLPGWRDEQFF	TRBV30	NA	TRBJ2-1	16	once
TGTGCCAGCACCCTGGGACAGCTATATGGCTACACCTTC	CASTLGQLYGYTF	TRBV6-5	TRBD1	TRBJ1-2	13	NA
TGTGCCAGTAGTATTGACAGCCAAAATCAGCCCCAGCATTTT	CASSIDSQNQPQHF	TRBV19	NA	TRBJ1-5	14	NA
TGTGCCAGAGTTAGCCGGAACACCGGGGAGCTGTTTTTT	CARVSRNTGELFF	TRBV6-4	NA	TRBJ2-2	13	NA
TGTGCCAGCAGGCGGGGACCTTCACCCCTCCACTTT	CASRRGPSPLHF	TRBV12-3/TRBV12-4	NA	TRBJ1-6	12	NA